A single sample is the source of the 30 T cell receptor beta chains below, sequenced in a study of T cell clones after liver transplantation. Assay: immunoSEQ multiplex PCR; the TCRdb copy retains only in-frame clones and omits some. The sample contains approximately 51,000 clones, about 67% of which appear only once. The sequencing used CD4+ T cells from blood, collected approximately 54 months after liver transplant. These receptors all come from a human patient who received a liver transplant. Some T cells may possibly be graft donor cells.

The genes are TRBV9 and TRBJ2-7, with 13 bases aligning to TRBD2. The ends lost 3 bases at V and 4 bases at J; junction bases unmatched: 4. CDR3 length: 15 amino acids. Germline-derived CDR1 and CDR2 are SGDLS and YYNGEE. The CDR3 region has the DNA TGTGCCAGCAGCGCCGGGACTAGCGGGGTTTACGAGCAGTACTTC. It is translated as CASSAGTSGVYEQYF.

The chain carries TRBV2 and TRBJ1-6, with 10 bases identical to TRBD1. V was pared by 6 bases and J by 9 bases, with 5 bases of the junction left unmatched. Per the germline V gene, CDR1 is SNHLY and CDR2 is FYNNEI. The CDR3 runs 14 residues. The CDR3 sequence: CASRGQGRGSPLHF. As DNA, the CDR3 is TGTGCCAGCAGGGGACAGGGGCGGGGTTCACCCCTCCACTTT.

This chain connects TRBV29-1 to TRBJ1-2; TRBD1 agrees at 9 bases. Germline CDR1 SQVTM, CDR2 ANQGSEA. The CDR3 spans 12 residues. V dropped 6 bases and J dropped 7; count of bases not matched to a gene: 6. The chain's CDR3 is CSVQQGAVGYTF. For the CDR3, the DNA is TGCAGCGTCCAACAGGGGGCGGTTGGCTACACCTTC.

The chain's CDR3 is CASSLSSGATYNSPLHF. CDR3 DNA sequence: TGTGCCAGCAGTTTATCGTCAGGGGCAACCTATAATTCACCCCTCCACTTT. The chain is built from TRBV28 and TRBJ1-6; TRBD1 is a possible D gene (6 bases). The CDR3 runs to 17 residues. From germline, CDR1 is MDHEN and CDR2 SYDVKM. Trimming took 1 base from V and 2 from J, leaving 12 bases between them.

This chain links TRBV4-1 with TRBJ1-4; 10 nucleotides match TRBD1. V lost 5 bases, J lost 8 bases, and 5 bases stayed unmatched. This CDR3 is 14 amino acids long. In germline, CDR1 is MGHRA, CDR2 YSYEKL. DNA for the CDR3: TGCGCCAGCAGCAGACAGGGGGCCGACGAAAAACTGTTTTTT. Translated: CASSRQGADEKLFF.

CDR3 loop: CASSLEINRMNTQYF. DNA for the CDR3: TGTGCCAGCAGCTTAGAAATAAACAGGATGAATACGCAGTATTTT. The chain links TRBV7-2 to TRBJ2-3; tentative D call: TRBD1 (5 bases). Trimming cost V 1 base and J 7 bases, with 15 bases left between them. CDR1 is SGHTA and CDR2 is FQGNSA in the germline V gene. The CDR3 covers 15 residues.

On this clone: Germline and junction disagree at one end, which may indicate a read error. The gene calls are TRBV9 and TRBJ2-7; D could derive from TRBD1 or TRBD2 (6 bases each). The CDR3 consists of 13 residues. CDR1 and CDR2 (germline): SGDLS, YYNGEE. CDR3 sequence: CASSPGEQGRGSF. CDR3 sequence (DNA): TGTGCCAGCAGCCCGGGAGAACAGGGAAGGGGATCCTTC.

The chain links TRBV7-3 to TRBJ2-3, with 8 nucleotides matching TRBD2. The junction had 20 bases not matched to a gene; V was cut back by 7 bases and J by 2 bases. The CDR3 runs 19 residues. Germline V gives CDR1 SGHTA, CDR2 FQGTGA. CDR3 amino acids: CASTSPGSGGEMPTDTQYF. In DNA, the CDR3 is TGTGCCAGCACCTCCCCTGGGAGCGGGGGAGAAATGCCCACAGATACGCAGTATTTT.

The chain has TRBV27 and TRBJ2-3; either TRBD1 or TRBD2 may fit D (5 bases each). V gave up 2 bases and J gave up 5 bases, with 11 bases separating them. The V gene's germline CDR1 is MNHEY and CDR2 SMNVEV (reference sequence). The CDR3 contains 14 residues. CDR3 residues: CASSLTGDGDTQYF. DNA for the CDR3: TGTGCCAGCAGTTTAACTGGGGACGGAGATACGCAGTATTTT.

The V gene is TRBV11-2, the J gene TRBJ2-2; TRBD2 matches 14 bases. Germline V gene lookup returns CDR1 SGHAT and CDR2 FQNNGV. V lost 5 bases and J lost 5; bases outside the gene matches: 4. The CDR3 loop spans 16 amino acids. The CDR3 DNA follows: TGTGCCAGCAGCGCGACTAGCGGGGGGGATACCGGGGAGCTGTTTTTT. This gives the protein CASSATSGGDTGELFF.

DNA of the CDR3: TGCGCCAGCAGTGAGCAGGGCGGCCCGGGGCATGAGCAGTTCTTC. This encodes CASSEQGGPGHEQFF. The chain links TRBV10-2 to TRBJ2-1; TRBD1 or TRBD2 may be the D gene (5 bases each). Germline lookup yields CDR1 WSHSY and CDR2 SAAADI. With 2 bases removed from V and 8 bases from J, the gap between germline ends came to 16 bases. The CDR3 is 15 residues long.

Only a few counts were recorded for this clone. The rearrangement joins TRBV30 to TRBJ2-3, with D perhaps given as TRBD1 or TRBD2 (7 bases each). Germline CDR1 is GTSNPN and CDR2 is SVGIG (reference sequence). The CDR3 totals 12 residues. The V end was cut by 4 bases, the J end by 6 bases, with 11 bases between. The CDR3 sequence is CAWTGGGDTQYF. The CDR3, as DNA: TGTGCCTGGACAGGGGGAGGGGATACGCAGTATTTT.

The V and J genes are TRBV19 and TRBJ1-6; D unclear. The CDR3 spans 14 residues. The V end was cut by 8 bases, the J end by 2 bases, with 10 bases between. Germline V CDR1 and CDR2: LNHDA, SQIVND (reference sequence). CDR3 protein: CASSAGTYNSPLHF. The CDR3 region has the DNA TGTGCCAGTTCCGCCGGGACCTATAATTCACCCCTCCACTTT. The full variable domain, rest sourced from reference TRBV19 and TRBJ1-6, is DGGITQSPKYLFRKEGQNVTLSCEQNLNHDAMYWYRQDPGQGLRLIYYSQIVNDFQKGDIAEGYSVSREKKESFPLTVTSAQKNPTAFYLCASSAGTYNSPLHFGNGTRLTVT.

This clone was seen a handful of times. The rearrangement joins TRBV19 to TRBJ1-6, with a possible D match to TRBD1 (5 bases). Germline V gene data show CDR1 as LNHDA and CDR2 as SQIVND (reference sequence). V lost 3 bases and J lost 7, with 10 bases in between. CDR3 size: 14 residues. The CDR3 nucleotides read TGTGCCAGTAGTATCGGTTCAGGGAATTCACCCCTCCACTTT. Translating gives CASSIGSGNSPLHF.

In this sample, this clone turned up a few times. The chain joins TRBV6-6 to TRBJ2-5, with 12 bases that match TRBD1. The CDR3 loop spans 15 amino acids. J lost 4 bases, V lost 6 bases, and 6 bases had no gene match. Germline CDR1 MNHNY, CDR2 SVGAGI (reference sequence). The CDR3 spells CASSPGTGGRETQYF. The CDR3 DNA reads TGTGCCAGCAGCCCCGGGACAGGGGGCAGAGAGACCCAGTACTTC.

The gene calls are TRBV11-2 and TRBJ2-3, with no clear D. Trimming pared 2 bases from V and 4 bases from J, leaving 7 bases between. This CDR3 region has 13 residues. Germline V gene lookup returns CDR1 SGHAT and CDR2 FQNNGV. Written as DNA, the CDR3 is TGTGCCAGCAGCTTAACCAGCGCAGATACGCAGTATTTT. This sequence encodes CASSLTSADTQYF. The entire variable domain, with the rest obtained from reference TRBV11-2 and TRBJ2-3, is as follows: EAGVAQSPRYKIIEKRQSVAFWCNPISGHATLYWYQQILGQGPKLLIQFQNNGVVDDSQLPKDRFSAERLKGVDSTLKIQPAKLEDSAVYLCASSLTSADTQYFGPGTRLTVL.

The V call is TRBV5-6, the J call TRBJ2-1, with D possibly being TRBD1 or TRBD2 (5 bases each). The ends were cut back, 4 bases at V and 1 base at J, with 15 bases in the middle. CDR3 size: 16 residues. Looked up from germline, CDR1 is SGHDT and CDR2 is YYEEEE. The chain's CDR3 is CASSPLGVRSYNEQFF. The CDR3 DNA reads TGTGCCAGCAGCCCTCTGGGGGTCAGGTCCTACAATGAGCAGTTCTTC.

This clone was observed a single time. This sequence joins TRBV5-1 and TRBJ1-6; the D is unclear. V lost 4 bases and J 8 bases, leaving 16 bases between the germline ends. The V gene's germline CDR1 is SGHRS and CDR2 YFSETQ. The CDR3 is 15 residues long. CDR3 sequence: CASSPKIREHSPLHF. The DNA of the CDR3 is TGCGCCAGCAGCCCCAAGATTCGTGAACATTCACCCCTCCACTTT.

CDR3 residues: CASSQGLGFTDTQYF. CDR3 nucleotide sequence: TGCGCCAGCAGTCAAGGCCTGGGATTCACAGATACGCAGTATTTT. This chain links TRBV23-1 with TRBJ2-3, with unresolved D. TRBV23-1 qualifies as an ORF whose function is uncertain. V was cut by 2 bases and J by 2 bases, with 11 bases left in between. The CDR3 totals 15 residues.

V gene TRBV7-2 combines with J gene TRBJ2-2, with 7 bases lining up with TRBD1. CDR3 length: 16 amino acids. J was trimmed by 2 bases and V by 3 bases; bases with no gene match: 6. Germline CDR1 reads SGHTA; CDR2 reads FQGNSA. CDR3: CASSFTYRGNTGELFF. CDR3 in DNA: TGTGCCAGCAGCTTTACTTACAGGGGTAACACCGGGGAGCTGTTTTTT. The full variable domain, with the rest looked up from reference TRBV7-2 and TRBJ2-2, is GAGVSQSPSNKVTEKGKDVELRCDPISGHTALYWYRQSLGQGLEFLIYFQGNSAPDKSGLPSDRFSAERTGGSVSTLTIQRTQQEDSAVYLCASSFTYRGNTGELFFGEGSRLTVL.

The chain joins TRBV7-8 to TRBJ2-3; D may be TRBD2 (7 bases). Trimming removed 1 base at V and 6 bases at J, with 20 bases between. In germline, CDR1 is SGHVS, CDR2 FQNEAQ. CDR3 length: 17 residues. The CDR3 region has the DNA TGTGCCAGCAGCTTAGAAGGCTCTTTGGGGGGGCGGGATACGCAGTATTTT. Encoded protein: CASSLEGSLGGRDTQYF.

This rearrangement joins TRBV23-1 to TRBJ1-1; D remains ambiguous. TRBV23-1 is designated an ORF whose function remains uncertain. V lost 6 bases, J lost 3 bases, and 14 bases lay in between. This CDR3 is 14 amino acids long. Here the CDR3 DNA reads TGCGCCAGCAGCCCCCGGGCGGTGCACACTGAAGCTTTCTTT. Its protein product is CASSPRAVHTEAFF.

This clone turned up a few times. J is TRBJ1-6 and V is TRBV7-9, with TRBD1 identical over 9 bases. The CDR3 contains 16 residues. Trimming cost V 6 bases and J 7 bases; bases outside gene matches: 10. CDR1 and CDR2 from the germline V gene are SEHNR and FQNEAQ (reference sequence). In DNA form, the CDR3 reads TGTGCCAGCAGTCGTACCACAGGGGGCGAGAATTCACCCCTCCACTTT. Translation gives CASSRTTGGENSPLHF.

The rearrangement uses TRBV29-1 and TRBJ2-1; TRBD1 matches at 9 bases. CDR3 length equals 14 residues. Looked up from germline, CDR1 is SQVTM and CDR2 is ANQGSEA. The V and J ends lost 6 bases and 7 bases, in that order; junction bases with no gene match: 10. The CDR3 sequence is CSVSGTGNRNEQFF. The CDR3 nucleotides read TGCAGCGTGTCCGGGACAGGGAATAGGAATGAGCAGTTCTTC.

V is TRBV28 and J is TRBJ1-5, with D uncertain. With 7 bases removed from V and 0 bases from J, the gap between germline ends came to 7 bases. The CDR3 totals 13 residues. Per germline, CDR1 MDHEN and CDR2 SYDVKM. The CDR3 reads CASTSYSNQPQHF. DNA for the CDR3: TGTGCCAGCACCTCGTATAGCAATCAGCCCCAGCATTTT.

In DNA form, the CDR3 reads TGCGCCAGCAGCCTTTACTCGAGCCGGGACAGGGGGGGGCCCCAGCATTTT. It codes for CASSLYSSRDRGGPQHF. J is TRBJ1-5 and V is TRBV4-1; 11 bases align to TRBD1. V lost 4 bases, J lost 9 bases, and 14 bases stayed unmatched. The CDR3 loop spans 17 amino acids. The germline V gene has CDR1 MGHRA and CDR2 YSYEKL.

The genes are TRBV7-2 and TRBJ1-4; TRBD1 matches 7 bases. V lost 3 bases to trimming and J lost 4 bases; unmatched junction nucleotides: 5. The CDR3 is 15 residues long. CDR1 and CDR2 from the germline V gene are SGHTA and FQGNSA. The CDR3 is CASSFTGTDNEKLFF. The CDR3 DNA reads TGTGCCAGCAGCTTTACCGGGACAGATAATGAAAAACTGTTTTTT.

This clone was observed a few times. This sequence joins TRBV29-1 and TRBJ1-4; 8 bases align to TRBD1. This CDR3 comprises 15 residues. Germline V CDR1 and CDR2: SQVTM, ANQGSEA. The ends lost 8 bases at V and 2 bases at J; junction bases unmatched: 10. This chain's CDR3 is CSIRTGWPTNEKLFF. The CDR3 bases are TGCAGCATCCGGACAGGGTGGCCCACTAATGAAAAACTGTTTTTT.

The chain recombines TRBV11-3 with TRBJ1-1; 7 nucleotides match TRBD1. The CDR3 totals 14 residues. With 5 bases clipped from V and 4 bases from J, the junction kept 7 bases outside the gene matches. The germline V gene has CDR1 SGHNT and CDR2 YENEEA. The CDR3 DNA reads TGTGCCAGCAGCCGCGTACAGGGGAGCACTGAAGCTTTCTTT. Protein product: CASSRVQGSTEAFF.

CDR3 nucleotide sequence: TGTGCCAGCAGCTCCGGGACAGTGGGGGGCAATCAGCCCCAGCATTTT. Amino acid sequence: CASSSGTVGGNQPQHF. This rearrangement joins TRBV5-6 to TRBJ1-5, with 7 nucleotides matching TRBD1. The CDR3 contains 16 residues. Trimming removed 3 bases from V and 2 bases from J; junction bases left unmatched: 8. The germline gives CDR1 SGHDT, CDR2 YYEEEE.